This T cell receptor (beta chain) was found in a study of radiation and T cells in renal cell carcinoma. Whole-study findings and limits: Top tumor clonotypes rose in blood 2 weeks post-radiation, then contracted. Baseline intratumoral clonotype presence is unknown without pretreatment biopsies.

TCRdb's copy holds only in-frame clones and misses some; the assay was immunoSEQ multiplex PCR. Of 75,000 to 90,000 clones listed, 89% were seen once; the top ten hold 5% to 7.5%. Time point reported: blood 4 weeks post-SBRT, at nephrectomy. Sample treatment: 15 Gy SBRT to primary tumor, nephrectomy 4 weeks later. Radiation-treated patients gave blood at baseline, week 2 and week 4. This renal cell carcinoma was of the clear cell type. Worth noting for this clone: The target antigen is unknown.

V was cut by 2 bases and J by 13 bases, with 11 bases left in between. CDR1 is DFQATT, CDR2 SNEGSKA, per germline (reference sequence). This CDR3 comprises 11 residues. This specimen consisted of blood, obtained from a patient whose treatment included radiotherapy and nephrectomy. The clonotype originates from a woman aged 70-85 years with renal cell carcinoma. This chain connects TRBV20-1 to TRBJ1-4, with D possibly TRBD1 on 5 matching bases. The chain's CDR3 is CSARPVGGLFF. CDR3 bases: TGCAGTGCTAGACCCGTCGGGGGACTGTTTTTT.